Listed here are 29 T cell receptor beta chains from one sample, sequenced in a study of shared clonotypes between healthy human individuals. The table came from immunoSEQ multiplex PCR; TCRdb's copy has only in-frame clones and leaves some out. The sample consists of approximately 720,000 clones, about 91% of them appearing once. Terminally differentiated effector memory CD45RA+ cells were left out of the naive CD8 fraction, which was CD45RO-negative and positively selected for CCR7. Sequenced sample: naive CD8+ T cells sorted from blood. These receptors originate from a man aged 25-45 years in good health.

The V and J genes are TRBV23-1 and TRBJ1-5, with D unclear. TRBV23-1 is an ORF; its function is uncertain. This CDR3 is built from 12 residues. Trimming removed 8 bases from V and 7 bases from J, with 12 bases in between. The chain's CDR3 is CASHSNSQPQHF. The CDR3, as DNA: TGCGCCAGCCATTCCAATTCGCAGCCCCAGCATTTT.

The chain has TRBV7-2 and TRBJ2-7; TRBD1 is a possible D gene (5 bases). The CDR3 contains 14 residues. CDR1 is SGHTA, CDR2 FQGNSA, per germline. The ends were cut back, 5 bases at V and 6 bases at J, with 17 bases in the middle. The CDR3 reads CASSPSDNLLEQYF. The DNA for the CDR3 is TGTGCCAGCAGCCCCTCGGACAACCTCCTCGAGCAGTACTTC.

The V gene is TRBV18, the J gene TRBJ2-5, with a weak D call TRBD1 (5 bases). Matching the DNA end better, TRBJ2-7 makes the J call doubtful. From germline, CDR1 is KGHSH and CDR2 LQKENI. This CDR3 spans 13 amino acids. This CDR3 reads CASSGHWAYEQYF. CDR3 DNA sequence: TGTGCCAGCTCAGGACATTGGGCCTACGAGCAGTACTTC.

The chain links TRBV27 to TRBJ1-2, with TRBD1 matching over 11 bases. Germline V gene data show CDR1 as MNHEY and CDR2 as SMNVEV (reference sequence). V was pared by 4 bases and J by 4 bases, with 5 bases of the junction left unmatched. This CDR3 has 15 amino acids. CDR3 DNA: TGTGCCAGCAGTTACGGACAGGGGGCAGCCTATGGCTACACCTTC. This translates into CASSYGQGAAYGYTF.

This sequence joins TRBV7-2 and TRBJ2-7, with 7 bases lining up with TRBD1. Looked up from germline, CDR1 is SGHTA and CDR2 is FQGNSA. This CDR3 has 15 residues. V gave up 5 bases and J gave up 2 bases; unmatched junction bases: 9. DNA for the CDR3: TGTGCCAGCAGCCACGGGACAGACAGGACCTACGAGCAGTACTTC. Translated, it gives CASSHGTDRTYEQYF.

CDR3 DNA sequence: TGTGCCAGCAAGTGGGAGGGCGGGAGCTCCTACAATGAGCAGTTCTTC. It encodes CASKWEGGSSYNEQFF. The gene calls are TRBV27 and TRBJ2-1, with 7 nucleotides matching TRBD2. The ends lost 7 bases at V and 0 bases at J; junction bases unmatched: 9. The CDR3 spans 16 residues. Germline V gene data show CDR1 as MNHEY and CDR2 as SMNVEV (reference sequence).

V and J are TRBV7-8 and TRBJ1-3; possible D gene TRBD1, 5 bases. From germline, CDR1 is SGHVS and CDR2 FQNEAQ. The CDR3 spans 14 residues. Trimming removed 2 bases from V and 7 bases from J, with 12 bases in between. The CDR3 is CASSLQGWGNTIYF. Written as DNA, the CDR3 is TGTGCCAGCAGCTTACAGGGTTGGGGGAACACCATATATTTT.

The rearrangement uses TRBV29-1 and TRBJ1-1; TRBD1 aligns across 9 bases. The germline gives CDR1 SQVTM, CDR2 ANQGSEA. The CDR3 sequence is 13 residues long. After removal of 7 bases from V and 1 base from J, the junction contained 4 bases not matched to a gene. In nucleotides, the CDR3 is TGCAGCGGACAGGGGGGCGAGAACACTGAAGCTTTCTTT. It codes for CSGQGGENTEAFF. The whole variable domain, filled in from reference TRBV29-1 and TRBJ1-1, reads SAVISQKPSRDICQRGTSLTIQCQVDSQVTMMFWYRQQPGQSLTLIATANQGSEATYESGFVIDKFPISRPNLTFSTLTVSNMSPEDSSIYLCSGQGGENTEAFFGQGTRLTVV.

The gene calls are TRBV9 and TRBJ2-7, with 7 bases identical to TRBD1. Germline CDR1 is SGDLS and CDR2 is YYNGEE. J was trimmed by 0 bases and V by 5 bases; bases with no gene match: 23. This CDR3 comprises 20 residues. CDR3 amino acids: CASRKTIGYRGPLLSYEQYF. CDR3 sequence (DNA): TGTGCCAGCAGAAAGACTATTGGGTACAGGGGACCTCTTCTCTCCTACGAGCAGTACTTC.

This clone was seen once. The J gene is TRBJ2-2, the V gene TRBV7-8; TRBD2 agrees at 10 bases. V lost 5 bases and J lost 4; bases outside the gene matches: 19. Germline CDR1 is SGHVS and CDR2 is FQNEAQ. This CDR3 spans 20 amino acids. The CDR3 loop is CASSPQFTRLAGVRTGELFF. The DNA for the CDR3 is TGTGCCAGCAGCCCCCAATTCACCCGGCTAGCGGGAGTACGCACCGGGGAGCTGTTTTTT.

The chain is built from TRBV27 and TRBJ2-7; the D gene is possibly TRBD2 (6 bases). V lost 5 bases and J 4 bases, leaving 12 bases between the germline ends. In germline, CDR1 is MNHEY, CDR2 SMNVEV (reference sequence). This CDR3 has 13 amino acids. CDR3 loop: CASSPSAQYEQYF. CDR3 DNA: TGTGCCAGCAGTCCTAGCGCGCAATACGAGCAGTACTTC.

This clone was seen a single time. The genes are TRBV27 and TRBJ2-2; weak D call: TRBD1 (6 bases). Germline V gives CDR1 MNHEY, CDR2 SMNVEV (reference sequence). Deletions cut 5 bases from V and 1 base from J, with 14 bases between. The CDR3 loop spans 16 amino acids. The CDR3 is CASSTHSTGNTGELFF. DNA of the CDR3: TGTGCCAGCAGTACCCATTCGACAGGGAACACCGGGGAGCTGTTTTTT.

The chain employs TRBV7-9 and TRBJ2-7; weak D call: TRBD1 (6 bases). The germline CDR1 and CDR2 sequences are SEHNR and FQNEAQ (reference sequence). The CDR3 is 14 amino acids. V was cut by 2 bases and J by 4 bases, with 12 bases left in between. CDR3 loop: CASSLSDREYEQYF. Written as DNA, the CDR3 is TGTGCCAGCAGCTTATCGGACAGAGAGTACGAGCAGTACTTC.

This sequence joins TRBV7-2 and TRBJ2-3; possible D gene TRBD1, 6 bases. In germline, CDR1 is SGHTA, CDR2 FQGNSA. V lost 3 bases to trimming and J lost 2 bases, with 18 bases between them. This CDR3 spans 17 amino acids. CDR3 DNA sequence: TGTGCCAGCAGCTTGAACCGGGACATCGGATTCACAGATACGCAGTATTTT. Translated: CASSLNRDIGFTDTQYF.

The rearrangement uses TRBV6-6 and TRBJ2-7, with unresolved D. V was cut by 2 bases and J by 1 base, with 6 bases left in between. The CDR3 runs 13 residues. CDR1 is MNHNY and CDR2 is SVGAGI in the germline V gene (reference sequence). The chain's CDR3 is CASSYIGSYEQYF. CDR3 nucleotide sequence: TGTGCCAGCAGTTACATAGGGTCCTACGAGCAGTACTTC.

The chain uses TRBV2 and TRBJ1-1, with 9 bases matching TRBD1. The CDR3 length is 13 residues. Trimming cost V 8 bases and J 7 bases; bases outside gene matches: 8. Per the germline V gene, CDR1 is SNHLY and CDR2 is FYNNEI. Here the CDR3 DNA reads TGTGCCAGCGACTCGGACAGGGGACTTGAAGCTTTCTTT. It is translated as CASDSDRGLEAFF.

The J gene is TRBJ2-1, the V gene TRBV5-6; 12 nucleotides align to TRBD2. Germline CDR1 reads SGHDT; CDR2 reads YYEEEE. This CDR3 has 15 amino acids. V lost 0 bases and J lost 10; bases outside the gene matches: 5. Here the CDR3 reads CASSLGTSGIPEQFF. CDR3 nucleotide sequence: TGTGCCAGCAGCTTGGGGACTAGCGGGATCCCCGAGCAGTTCTTC.

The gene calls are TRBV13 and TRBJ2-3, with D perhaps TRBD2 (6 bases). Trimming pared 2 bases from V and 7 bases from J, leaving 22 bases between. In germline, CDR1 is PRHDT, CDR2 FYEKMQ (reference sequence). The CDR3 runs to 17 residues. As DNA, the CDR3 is TGTGCCAGCAGCTTAACCGCCCTAGCGCCTAGAGTAAATACGCAGTATTTT. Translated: CASSLTALAPRVNTQYF.

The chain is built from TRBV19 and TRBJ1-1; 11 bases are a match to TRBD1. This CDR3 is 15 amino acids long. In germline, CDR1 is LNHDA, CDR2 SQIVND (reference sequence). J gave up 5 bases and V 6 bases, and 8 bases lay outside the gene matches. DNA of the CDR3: TGTGCCAGTAGCCTATCGGGACAGGGGGTGACTGAAGCTTTCTTT. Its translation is CASSLSGQGVTEAFF. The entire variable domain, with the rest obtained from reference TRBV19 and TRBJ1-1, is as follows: DGGITQSPKYLFRKEGQNVTLSCEQNLNHDAMYWYRQDPGQGLRLIYYSQIVNDFQKGDIAEGYSVSREKKESFPLTVTSAQKNPTAFYLCASSLSGQGVTEAFFGQGTRLTVV.

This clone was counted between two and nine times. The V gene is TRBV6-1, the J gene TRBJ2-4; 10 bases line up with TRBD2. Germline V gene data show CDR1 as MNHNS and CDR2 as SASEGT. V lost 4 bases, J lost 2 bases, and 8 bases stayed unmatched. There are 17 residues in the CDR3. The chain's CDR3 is CASSVGGSGRSKNIQYF. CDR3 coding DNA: TGTGCCAGCAGTGTTGGGGGTAGCGGGAGGTCCAAAAACATTCAGTACTTC.

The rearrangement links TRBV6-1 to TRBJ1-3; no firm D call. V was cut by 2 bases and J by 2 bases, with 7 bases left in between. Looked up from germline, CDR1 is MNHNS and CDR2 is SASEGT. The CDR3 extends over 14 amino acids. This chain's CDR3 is CASSEFGAGNTIYF. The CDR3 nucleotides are TGTGCCAGCAGTGAATTTGGCGCTGGAAACACCATATATTTT.

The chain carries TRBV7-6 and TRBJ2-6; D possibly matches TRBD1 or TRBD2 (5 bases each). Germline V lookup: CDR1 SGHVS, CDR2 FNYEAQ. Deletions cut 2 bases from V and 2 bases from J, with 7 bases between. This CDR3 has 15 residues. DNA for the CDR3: TGTGCCAGCAGCTTAATGGGGGCTGGGGCCAACGTCCTGACTTTC. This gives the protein CASSLMGAGANVLTF. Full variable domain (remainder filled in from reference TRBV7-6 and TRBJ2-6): GAGVSQSPRYKVTKRGQDVALRCDPISGHVSLYWYRQALGQGPEFLTYFNYEAQQDKSGLPNDRFSAERPEGSISTLTIQRTEQRDSAMYRCASSLMGAGANVLTFGAGSRLTVL.

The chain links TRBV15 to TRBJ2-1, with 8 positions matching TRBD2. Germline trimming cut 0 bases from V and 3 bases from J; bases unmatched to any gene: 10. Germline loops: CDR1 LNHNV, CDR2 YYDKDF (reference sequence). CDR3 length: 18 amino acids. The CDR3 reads CATSRDILREGLYNEQFF. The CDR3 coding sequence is TGTGCCACCAGCAGAGATATTTTACGGGAGGGCCTCTACAATGAGCAGTTCTTC.

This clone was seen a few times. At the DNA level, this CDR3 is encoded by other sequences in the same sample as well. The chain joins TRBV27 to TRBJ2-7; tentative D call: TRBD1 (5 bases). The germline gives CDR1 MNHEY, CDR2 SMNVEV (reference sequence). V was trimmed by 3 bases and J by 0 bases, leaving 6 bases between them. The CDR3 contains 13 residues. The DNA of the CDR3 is TGTGCCAGCAGTTTTCAGGGCTCCTACGAGCAGTACTTC. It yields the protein CASSFQGSYEQYF.

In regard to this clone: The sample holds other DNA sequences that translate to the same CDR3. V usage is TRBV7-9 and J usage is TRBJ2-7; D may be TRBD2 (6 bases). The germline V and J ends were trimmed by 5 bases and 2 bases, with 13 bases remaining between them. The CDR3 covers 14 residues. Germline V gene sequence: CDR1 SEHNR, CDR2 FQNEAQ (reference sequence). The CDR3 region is CASSPRDGTYEQYF. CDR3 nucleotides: TGTGCCAGCAGCCCGCGGGATGGAACCTACGAGCAGTACTTC.

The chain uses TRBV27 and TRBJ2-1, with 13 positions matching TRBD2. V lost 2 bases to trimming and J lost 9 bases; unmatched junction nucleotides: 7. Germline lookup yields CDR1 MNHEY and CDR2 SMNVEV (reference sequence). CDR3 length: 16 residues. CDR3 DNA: TGTGCCAGCAGTTTAGTACTAGCGGGAGGGAATGGTGAGCAGTTCTTC. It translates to CASSLVLAGGNGEQFF.

CDR3 sequence (DNA): TGCGCCAGCAGCCAAGTTTCGGGACTAGTCGAGCAGTACTTC. Amino acids: CASSQVSGLVEQYF. The chain couples TRBV4-1 to TRBJ2-7; 8 bases line up with TRBD2. Germline assignment: CDR1 MGHRA and CDR2 YSYEKL. CDR3 length equals 14 residues. The J segment lost 6 bases and the V segment lost 1 base, leaving 5 bases of the junction unmatched.

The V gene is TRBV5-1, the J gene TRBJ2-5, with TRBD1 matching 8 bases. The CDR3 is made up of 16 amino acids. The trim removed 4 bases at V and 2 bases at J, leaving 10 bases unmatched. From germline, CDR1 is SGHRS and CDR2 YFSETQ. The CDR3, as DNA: TGCGCCAGCAGCACCGGACAGGGTTGGGGTCAAGAGACCCAGTACTTC. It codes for CASSTGQGWGQETQYF.

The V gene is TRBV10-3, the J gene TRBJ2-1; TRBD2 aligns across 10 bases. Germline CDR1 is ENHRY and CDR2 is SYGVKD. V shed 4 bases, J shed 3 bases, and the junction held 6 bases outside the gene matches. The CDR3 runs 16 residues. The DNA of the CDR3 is TGTGCCATCAGTGCAATGCTAGCGGGAGACTACAATGAGCAGTTCTTC. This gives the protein CAISAMLAGDYNEQFF.